These T cell receptor beta chains were read from a single sample in a study of blood T cells in healthy people across ages. TCRdb fed the 5' RACE reads into MiXCR, producing one record per CDR3 protein. The sample records fewer than 2 million distinct CDR3 sequences, 35% to 50% being singletons. Input material: blood. These receptors all stem from a human donor in good health. Both conserved end residues are part of each CDR3. A D gene is named only where the DNA matches it firmly. The size entry is marked missing in some rows and otherwise reads once, few, many or a size class.

J gene	clone size	V gene	D gene	CDR3 DNA	CDR3 protein
TRBJ1-1	few	TRBV20-1	.	TGCAGTGCAAAAAACCCGACAGGCCCGGGGACTGAAGCTTTCTTT	CSAKNPTGPGTEAFF
TRBJ2-3	.	TRBV7-2	.	TGTGCCAGCAGCTCAGTACAGAGACCCACAGATACGCAGTATTTT	CASSSVQRPTDTQYF
TRBJ1-1	.	TRBV3-1	.	TGTGCCAGCAGCCAGGGCCCGGTTGTAGGTGAAGCTTTCTTT	CASSQGPVVGEAFF
TRBJ1-4	.	TRBV4-1	.	TGCGCCAGCAGCCAAGACAAAGGCTCGGGAGATAATGAAAAACTGTTTTTT	CASSQDKGSGDNEKLFF
TRBJ1-2	.	TRBV9	.	TGTGCCAGCAGCCCTGGACAGCGGGGTGGCTACACCTTC	CASSPGQRGGYTF
TRBJ1-4	.	TRBV14	.	TGTGCCAGCAGCCAACCCTCCTGGGAAAAACTGTTTTTT	CASSQPSWEKLFF
TRBJ2-7	.	TRBV29-1	TRBD1	TGCAGCGTTGCCCGCCGGGACAGCTCCTACGAGCAGTACTTC	CSVARRDSSYEQYF
TRBJ2-5	once	TRBV25-1	.	TGTGCCAGCAGTGAATGTGGGACCCCAAAGGCGGAGACCCAGTACTTC	CASSECGTPKAETQYF
TRBJ1-1	.	TRBV20-1	.	TGCAGTGCTGGGGGGGTTTACAGGGCGGACACTGAAGCTTTCTTT	CSAGGVYRADTEAFF
TRBJ2-7	.	TRBV27	TRBD1	TGTGCCAGCAGTTCCCTGGACAGGGTTTCTGACTACGAGCAGTACTTC	CASSSLDRVSDYEQYF
TRBJ2-5	.	TRBV12-3/TRBV12-4	.	TGTGCCAGCAGCGTCGGGCGGAACCAAGAGACCCAGTACTTC	CASSVGRNQETQYF
TRBJ2-1	few	TRBV5-1	.	TGCGCCAGCAACCCCACAGGGAACTACAATGAGCAGTTCTTC	CASNPTGNYNEQFF
TRBJ2-1	few	TRBV3-1	.	TGTGCCAGCAGCCGTTCCTCTATGAATGAGCAGTTCTTC	CASSRSSMNEQFF
TRBJ2-1	.	TRBV29-1	TRBD1	TGCAGCGTTGAAGAGTGGACAGGGAAGACCTACAATAAGCAGTTCTTC	CSVEEWTGKTYNKQFF
TRBJ1-2	.	TRBV29-1	.	TGCAGCGTTGCGAACAGGGTCGGGAACTATGGCTACACCTTC	CSVANRVGNYGYTF
TRBJ2-1	.	TRBV28	TRBD1	TGTGCCAGCAGTTTACATATGGGTACAGGGGCCATGGATGAGCAGTTCTTC	CASSLHMGTGAMDEQFF
TRBJ2-3	many	TRBV29-1	.	TGCAGCGTTGAAACTAGCACAGATACGCAGTATTTT	CSVETSTDTQYF
TRBJ2-3	.	TRBV5-5	.	TGTGCCAGCAGACCACACCCGGGGACAGATACGCAGTATTTT	CASRPHPGTDTQYF
TRBJ2-1	.	TRBV6-5	TRBD2	TGTGCCAGCAGGTTTAGCGGGGGCAGGGGTGAGCAGTTCTTC	CASRFSGGRGEQFF
TRBJ1-6	few	TRBV7-3	.	TGTGCCAGCAGCTTAGGGGTTCATTCACCCCTCCACTTT	CASSLGVHSPLHF
TRBJ1-1	once	TRBV6-6	.	TGTGCCAGCAGTCAGCCGCCCGGTAGGAGTGGGAACACTGAAGCTTTCTTT	CASSQPPGRSGNTEAFF
TRBJ1-4	few	TRBV2	.	TGTGCCAGCAGTGAGAGACAGCCTGCAACTAATGAAAAACTGTTTTTT	CASSERQPATNEKLFF
TRBJ1-4	.	TRBV20-1	.	TGCAGTGCCGACTCAGGGGATGGGGGAGAAAAACTGTTTTTT	CSADSGDGGEKLFF
TRBJ1-4	.	TRBV20-1	TRBD1	TGCAGTGCTAAATCGGGACAGGGGATTGAAAAACTGTTTTTT	CSAKSGQGIEKLFF
TRBJ1-2	.	TRBV28	.	TGTGCCAGCAGTTTGCCAAAGGGCGGGTGGAATGGCTACACCTTC	CASSLPKGGWNGYTF
TRBJ1-4	few	TRBV7-6	.	TGTGCCAGCAGCTTAGGGGTACTGGGAACTAATGAAAAACTGTTTTTT	CASSLGVLGTNEKLFF
TRBJ2-5	.	TRBV6-2/TRBV6-3	TRBD2	TGTGCCAGCAACCAAACTAGCGGGGGAGTAGAGACCCAGTACTTC	CASNQTSGGVETQYF